Following are 18 T cell receptor beta chains from one sample sequenced in a study of brain T cells in children with intractable seizures. Using immunoSEQ multiplex PCR, the repertoire was profiled, and TCRdb retains in-frame clones only, with some absent. In the table there are roughly 110,000 clones, 85% to 95% of which are singletons. The sample here was peripheral blood, taken at surgery. Receptors originate from a boy less than two years old with hemimegalencephaly and intractable seizures.

This clone was picked up one time. The gene calls are TRBV5-8 and TRBJ2-1; 10 bases line up with TRBD1. The germline gives CDR1 SGHTS, CDR2 YDEGEE. With 4 bases clipped from V and 3 bases from J, the junction kept 10 bases outside the gene matches. CDR3 size: 17 residues. The CDR3 sequence: CASSHYSGTGVYNEQFF. CDR3 coding DNA: TGTGCCAGCAGCCATTATTCCGGGACAGGGGTCTACAATGAGCAGTTCTTC.

This clone showed up just once. The chain combines TRBV24-1 with TRBJ2-1; D possibly uses TRBD1 or TRBD2 (6 bases each). The CDR3 runs 15 residues. The germline CDR1 and CDR2 sequences are KGHDR and SFDVKD. Trimming left V 3 bases short and J 5 bases short, with 13 bases between. CDR3 loop: CATSDARGVNNEQFF. The CDR3 DNA reads TGTGCCACCAGTGATGCGAGGGGGGTTAACAATGAGCAGTTCTTC.

The chain combines TRBV28 with TRBJ2-7; no definite D call. Germline values: CDR1 MDHEN, CDR2 SYDVKM. This CDR3 region has 14 residues. V lost 3 bases and J lost 2, with 11 bases in between. The CDR3 bases are TGTGCCAGCAGTTTGGCAGGCCCTACCTACGAGCAGTACTTC. Translating it yields CASSLAGPTYEQYF.

This clone was seen just once. The chain has TRBV19 and TRBJ1-4, with 7 bases aligning to TRBD1. The CDR3 sequence is 15 residues long. V lost 7 bases and J lost 6; bases outside the gene matches: 11. Germline CDR1 LNHDA, CDR2 SQIVND (reference sequence). The CDR3 nucleotides read TGTGCCAGTACTCCCGGACAGGTCCTTCATGAAAAACTGTTTTTT. Translating gives CASTPGQVLHEKLFF.

The chain carries TRBV6-2 or TRBV6-3 and TRBJ2-7; TRBD2 matches at 10 bases. The CDR3 is 15 residues long. After removal of 2 bases from V and 7 bases from J, the junction contained 8 bases not matched to a gene. Germline V gene data show CDR1 as MNHEY and CDR2 as SVGEGT. The CDR3 spells CASSYRAGGPGEQYF. Written as DNA, the CDR3 is TGTGCCAGCAGTTACAGAGCGGGAGGGCCAGGGGAGCAGTACTTC.

The chain employs TRBV7-2 and TRBJ1-2, with 9 bases identical to TRBD1. The CDR3 covers 14 residues. Looked up from germline, CDR1 is SGHTA and CDR2 is FQGNSA. V was clipped by 4 bases and J by 4 bases; unmatched bases: 4. The CDR3 DNA follows: TGTGCCAGCAGCTCCCCGACAGGGGGCTATGGCTACACCTTC. This translates into CASSSPTGGYGYTF.

The V gene is TRBV6-4, the J gene TRBJ1-1; no clear D gene. The V gene's germline CDR1 is MRHNA and CDR2 SNTAGT. This CDR3 spans 12 amino acids. Deletions cut 10 bases from V and 1 base from J, with 10 bases between. Written as DNA, the CDR3 is TGTGCCACCCCGCGCAGGAACACTGAAGCTTTCTTT. Translating gives CATPRRNTEAFF.

The chain is built from TRBV13 and TRBJ2-7; D not certain. CDR3 size: 14 residues. The V end lost 5 bases, the J end lost 0 bases, and 11 bases lay between the germline ends. The germline V gene encodes CDR1 PRHDT and CDR2 FYEKMQ (reference sequence). The CDR3 nucleotides are TGTGCCAGCAGCCTTGGGCAGCTCTCCTACGAGCAGTACTTC. Translating gives CASSLGQLSYEQYF.

The chain couples TRBV5-1 to TRBJ1-6; D possibly corresponds to TRBD1 (6 bases). The CDR3 extends over 17 amino acids. The germline gives CDR1 SGHRS, CDR2 YFSETQ. Trimming took 0 bases from V and 10 from J, leaving 20 bases between them. CDR3 residues: CASSLAVTGSPESPLHF. The CDR3 DNA reads TGCGCCAGCAGCTTGGCGGTAACAGGGAGCCCTGAATCACCCCTCCACTTT.

The rearrangement links TRBV29-1 to TRBJ2-7, with D unresolved. This CDR3 has 14 residues. The V gene lost 2 bases and the J gene lost 6 bases, with 17 bases spanning the gap. Germline CDR1 SQVTM, CDR2 ANQGSEA. The CDR3 spells CSVELGSPGLEQYF. In DNA form, the CDR3 reads TGCAGCGTTGAATTGGGTTCCCCCGGGCTCGAGCAGTACTTC.

The chain carries TRBV5-1 and TRBJ2-5; 7 bases align to TRBD1. V trimming: 0 bases; J trimming: 5 bases; junction bases outside the gene matches: 7. Germline V lookup: CDR1 SGHRS, CDR2 YFSETQ. The CDR3 has 15 residues. CDR3 region: CASSLGRQGWETQYF. Here the CDR3 DNA reads TGCGCCAGCAGCTTGGGACGACAGGGTTGGGAGACCCAGTACTTC.

The chain has TRBV5-1 and TRBJ2-1; TRBD2 matches at 9 bases. J lost 9 bases, V lost 1 base, and 8 bases had no gene match. The CDR3 spans 15 residues. The germline gives CDR1 SGHRS, CDR2 YFSETQ. CDR3 amino acids: CASSLLVAGEFEQFF. Here the CDR3 DNA reads TGCGCCAGCAGCTTGCTGGTAGCGGGGGAATTTGAGCAGTTCTTC.

The rearrangement joins TRBV5-1 to TRBJ1-1; D not certain. Trimming cost V 5 bases and J 0 bases, with 5 bases left between them. The CDR3 extends over 12 amino acids. From germline, CDR1 is SGHRS and CDR2 YFSETQ. CDR3 DNA: TGCGCCAGCAGTGAAGTGAACACTGAAGCTTTCTTT. Its translation is CASSEVNTEAFF.

In this sample, this clone turned up once. The chain joins TRBV27 to TRBJ2-3; D is undetermined. This CDR3 has 14 amino acids. In germline, CDR1 is MNHEY, CDR2 SMNVEV (reference sequence). Trimming took 5 bases from V and 2 from J, leaving 11 bases between them. CDR3 region: CASSPRTDTDTQYF. The DNA of the CDR3 is TGTGCCAGCAGTCCCCGGACGGACACAGATACGCAGTATTTT.

V usage is TRBV5-1 and J usage is TRBJ2-7; D is tentatively TRBD1 or TRBD2 (6 bases each). Trimming shortened V by 4 bases and J by 0 bases, and 14 bases separated the two germline ends. This CDR3 has 15 amino acids. The germline V gene encodes CDR1 SGHRS and CDR2 YFSETQ. This CDR3 reads CASSGGGTPSYEQYF. The CDR3 region has the DNA TGCGCCAGCAGCGGTGGAGGGACACCCTCCTACGAGCAGTACTTC.

V gene TRBV9 combines with J gene TRBJ2-7; 8 bases map to TRBD1. Germline V gives CDR1 SGDLS, CDR2 YYNGEE. The V gene end was trimmed by 4 bases and the J gene end by 5 bases; junction bases not matched to a gene: 8. The CDR3 length is 14 residues. CDR3 sequence (DNA): TGTGCCAGCAGCCCAAGGACAGGGTTCGACGAGCAGTACTTC. Protein sequence: CASSPRTGFDEQYF.

V gene TRBV4-3 combines with J gene TRBJ1-2; TRBD1 agrees at 10 bases. The CDR3 is 16 amino acids. The V segment lost 0 bases and the J segment 7 bases; nucleotides outside the gene matches: 8. Germline-derived CDR1 and CDR2 are LGHNA and YSLEER. The CDR3 loop reads CASSQDLGTGVLGYTF. CDR3 nucleotides: TGCGCCAGCAGCCAAGATCTGGGGACAGGGGTTCTTGGCTACACCTTC.

The rearrangement links TRBV5-1 to TRBJ1-1; TRBD1 is a possible D gene (5 bases). V lost 0 bases, J lost 5 bases, and 11 bases lay in between. The germline V gene has CDR1 SGHRS and CDR2 YFSETQ. This CDR3 spans 14 amino acids. The CDR3 region has the DNA TGCGCCAGCAGCTTGGGGGGGACTCTTACTGAAGCTTTCTTT. Protein product: CASSLGGTLTEAFF.